This T cell receptor (beta chain) was obtained from a study of T cells expressing NK-cell markers. TCRdb derives one entry per CDR3 protein from the 5' RACE reads, leaving out DNA. This sample carries 350,000 to 450,000 distinct CDR3 sequences, with around 4.9% going to the ten biggest clones. Of note for this clonotype: Its target is unknown.

Study-level points and caveats: In several donors, dominant clonotypes made up about 25-65% of CD3+CD56-NKG2C+ cells.

Germline V CDR1 and CDR2: LGHNA, YNFKEQ. This CDR3 has 17 residues. Sequenced: blood T cells: a sorted CD56 or NKG2C T cell subset, CD4+ or CD8+ T cells, or bulk PBMC T cells (not recorded which). The chain links TRBV4-2 to TRBJ2-1; the TRBD2 assignment by TCRdb is unverifiable without DNA. The clonotype comes from a man aged 18-70 years in good health. The CDR3 loop is CASSRIISGGLYNEQFF.